The clone carrying this TCR beta chain occurred once. These data come from a study of blood T cell repertoires in COVID-19. At the level of the study: Acute and convalescent COVID-19 samples came from the United States, Italy and Spain. Nucleic acid was either cDNA or gDNA, and it came from T cells, B-cell-depleted T cells, or PBMCs.

This CDR3 has 12 residues. In germline, CDR1 is SGHTA, CDR2 FQGNSA. V lost 2 bases and J lost 3, with 5 bases in between. Per the original data handling: Amplification from reference gene primers served as the basis for estimated nucleated cell counts. The protocol was immunoSEQ multiplex PCR, while the TCRdb copy is restricted to in-frame clones and leaves out a portion. The V and J calls and the clone size are those of that table, but D and trimming were determined from the DNA. The table shows roughly 150,000 clones, with roughly 86% occurring only once. The rearrangement links TRBV7-2 to TRBJ2-7; D gene unclear. The sample was peripheral blood. The TCR comes from a human donor in a cohort sampled during active COVID-19. CDR3 in amino acids: CASSLNGYEQYF. CDR3 bases: TGTGCCAGCAGCTTAAACGGCTACGAGCAGTACTTC. Complete variable domain (other parts from reference TRBV7-2 and TRBJ2-7): GAGVSQSPSNKVTEKGKDVELRCDPISGHTALYWYRQSLGQGLEFLIYFQGNSAPDKSGLPSDRFSAERTGGSVSTLTIQRTQQEDSAVYLCASSLNGYEQYFGPGTRLTVT.